The 25 T cell receptor beta chains in this list originate from one sample, sequenced in a study of shared clonotypes between healthy human individuals. Only in-frame clones appear in the TCRdb table, and some are missing; sequencing was by immunoSEQ multiplex PCR. Here the sample spans 800,000 to 950,000 clones, 96% being singletons. Terminally differentiated effector memory CD45RA+ cells were excluded by CCR7 positive selection of CD45RO-negative cells. Material for sequencing was naive CD8+ T cells sorted from blood. These receptor sequences come from a man aged 30-40 years in good health.

The chain carries TRBV11-2 and TRBJ2-1, with D perhaps TRBD1 (6 bases). V was cut by 1 base and J by 5 bases, with 21 bases left in between. The CDR3 is 18 amino acids. Germline-derived CDR1 and CDR2 are SGHAT and FQNNGV. DNA of the CDR3: TGTGCCAGCAGCTTAGGTAAGCGAGGGGGAGAATCAAACAATGAGCAGTTCTTC. Residues: CASSLGKRGGESNNEQFF.

The chain uses TRBV6-5 and TRBJ2-1; D possibly matches TRBD1 or TRBD2 (5 bases each). This CDR3 is 15 amino acids long. Germline V gene data show CDR1 as MNHEY and CDR2 as SVGAGI. V lost 8 bases and J 9 bases, leaving 23 bases between the germline ends. The CDR3 nucleotides read TGTGCCAGCCCTAGGGGAGTATTGATCTGCACTGAGCAGTTCTTC. Protein product: CASPRGVLICTEQFF.

This chain links TRBV11-2 with TRBJ2-7; maybe TRBD2 (6 bases). The CDR3 consists of 15 residues. The germline V gene has CDR1 SGHAT and CDR2 FQNNGV. V was shortened by 1 base and J by 2 bases, with 12 bases between the two germline ends. The chain's CDR3 is CASSLGRGLTYEQYF. DNA for the CDR3: TGTGCCAGCAGCTTAGGTAGGGGACTCACCTACGAGCAGTACTTC.

The chain combines TRBV13 with TRBJ2-7, with no clear D. The CDR3 has 14 amino acids. V lost 1 base to trimming and J lost 4 bases, with 11 bases between them. CDR1 is PRHDT and CDR2 is FYEKMQ in the germline V gene (reference sequence). CDR3 sequence: CASSLDQSGYEQYF. DNA for the CDR3: TGTGCCAGCAGCTTAGACCAATCTGGGTACGAGCAGTACTTC.

The rearrangement uses TRBV28 and TRBJ2-3; D is possibly TRBD1 (5 bases). Per germline, CDR1 MDHEN and CDR2 SYDVKM. The CDR3 extends over 12 amino acids. The V and J ends lost 6 bases and 3 bases respectively, with 7 bases between them. The CDR3 bases are TGTGCCAGCAGCCAGGGAACAGATACGCAGTATTTT. It translates to CASSQGTDTQYF.

The chain joins TRBV6-6 to TRBJ2-4; tentatively, D is TRBD2 (6 bases). Germline lookup yields CDR1 MNHNY and CDR2 SVGAGI (reference sequence). V lost 5 bases and J lost 0, with 14 bases in between. This CDR3 region has 16 residues. CDR3 loop: CASSPGSGLAKNIQYF. The CDR3 nucleotides read TGTGCCAGCAGTCCCGGAAGCGGGTTAGCCAAAAACATTCAGTACTTC.

The chain links TRBV27 to TRBJ2-1; D unresolved. The CDR3 length is 17 residues. Deletions cut 1 base from V and 0 bases from J, with 13 bases between. Germline-derived CDR1 and CDR2 are MNHEY and SMNVEV (reference sequence). The CDR3 here is CASSLYSRTSSYNEQFF. DNA of the CDR3: TGTGCCAGCAGTTTATATAGTCGCACGAGCTCCTACAATGAGCAGTTCTTC.

This chain uses TRBV6-5 with TRBJ1-2; no reliable D call. Between the trimmed V and J ends, which lost 6 bases and 6 bases, there was a span of 14 bases. Germline V gives CDR1 MNHEY, CDR2 SVGAGI. There are 13 residues in the CDR3. The CDR3, as DNA: TGTGCCAGCAGCAACGAGAGGTACCATGGCTACACCTTC. Translating it yields CASSNERYHGYTF.

J is TRBJ2-7 and V is TRBV7-9; 10 bases line up with TRBD2. Germline CDR1 is SEHNR and CDR2 is FQNEAQ (reference sequence). Trimming at V came to 4 bases and at J to 0 bases, leaving 6 bases not matched to a gene. The CDR3 extends over 16 amino acids. The CDR3 loop reads CASSSLTSGDSYEQYF. DNA for the CDR3: TGTGCCAGCAGCTCCTTAACTAGCGGGGACTCCTACGAGCAGTACTTC.

This chain joins TRBV7-8 and TRBJ1-2; TRBD1 agrees at 7 bases. The CDR3 has 12 amino acids. Germline trimming cut 8 bases from V and 12 bases from J; bases unmatched to any gene: 12. Looked up from germline, CDR1 is SGHVS and CDR2 is FQNEAQ. The CDR3 reads CASANRQGPDTF. The CDR3 DNA is TGTGCCAGCGCCAACCGACAGGGACCTGACACCTTC.

As for this clone: The junction and the germline gene differ at one end; a read error may be behind it. The chain carries TRBV7-9 and TRBJ1-5; 7 bases match TRBD1. This CDR3 is 12 amino acids long. CDR1 SEHNR and CDR2 FQNEAQ come from the germline V gene (reference sequence). CDR3 coding DNA: TGTGCCAGCAGCTCCTTAACAGAGGGACAGAATTTT. Its translation: CASSSLTEGQNF.

The V and J genes are TRBV15 and TRBJ2-5; weak D call: TRBD1 (6 bases). Germline-derived CDR1 and CDR2 are LNHNV and YYDKDF (reference sequence). V lost 5 bases and J 5 bases, leaving 24 bases between the germline ends. This CDR3 contains 17 residues. The CDR3 reads CATSGQPGQTDGETQYF. The CDR3 DNA reads as TGTGCCACCAGCGGTCAGCCGGGACAAACGGACGGGGAGACCCAGTACTTC.

The rearrangement links TRBV27 to TRBJ2-1; 10 bases fit TRBD1. V dropped 3 bases and J dropped 7; count of bases not matched to a gene: 9. The CDR3 runs to 16 residues. Germline V gene lookup returns CDR1 MNHEY and CDR2 SMNVEV (reference sequence). The CDR3 sequence is CASSFIRDRGLNEQFF. DNA for the CDR3: TGTGCCAGCAGTTTTATCCGGGACAGGGGCTTGAATGAGCAGTTCTTC.

The chain uses TRBV11-2 and TRBJ2-1; 9 nucleotides agree with TRBD1. Germline loops: CDR1 SGHAT, CDR2 FQNNGV. V shed 5 bases and J 4 bases; nucleotides not matched to a gene: 12. CDR3 length equals 17 residues. The CDR3: CASSLNLGTGLYNEQFF. CDR3 DNA sequence: TGTGCCAGCAGCCTCAATTTGGGGACAGGGCTATACAATGAGCAGTTCTTC.

This clone was seen just once. This rearrangement joins TRBV7-3 to TRBJ2-1; possibly TRBD1 for D (6 bases). V was trimmed by 2 bases and J by 7 bases, leaving 15 bases between them. From germline, CDR1 is SGHTA and CDR2 FQGTGA. This CDR3 has 15 residues. The CDR3 is CASSLGGQGSNEQFF. CDR3 in DNA: TGTGCCAGCAGCTTAGGGGGCCAGGGTAGTAATGAGCAGTTCTTC.

The chain has TRBV11-2 and TRBJ1-1; D is unresolved. The CDR3 runs 11 residues. V shed 1 base and J shed 8 bases, with 5 bases lying between them. Germline V gene data show CDR1 as SGHAT and CDR2 as FQNNGV. CDR3 residues: CASSLGPEAFF. The CDR3 nucleotides read TGTGCCAGCAGCTTAGGTCCCGAAGCTTTCTTT.

V gene TRBV29-1 combines with J gene TRBJ2-7; no firm D call. The germline CDR1 and CDR2 sequences are SQVTM and ANQGSEA. The CDR3 is 13 residues long. Trimming stripped 4 bases from V and 0 bases from J, with 10 bases between. In nucleotides, the CDR3 is TGCAGCGTTGTCCTCACAGTCTCCTACGAGCAGTACTTC. It encodes CSVVLTVSYEQYF.

This chain connects TRBV29-1 to TRBJ2-5; TRBD2 agrees at 9 bases. Trimming took 6 bases from V and 1 from J; bases not matched to a gene: 3. CDR1 and CDR2 (germline): SQVTM, ANQGSEA. The CDR3 is made up of 13 amino acids. CDR3 nucleotides: TGCAGCGTGACTAGCGGTCTCCAAGAGACCCAGTACTTC. Protein: CSVTSGLQETQYF.

This sequence joins TRBV28 and TRBJ2-3; D could derive from TRBD1 or TRBD2 (6 bases each). The CDR3 has 15 amino acids. V lost 4 bases to trimming and J lost 4 bases, with 15 bases between them. From germline, CDR1 is MDHEN and CDR2 SYDVKM. The CDR3 protein is CASSSQRGRADTQYF. The CDR3 DNA sequence: TGTGCCAGCAGTTCCCAACGGGGGCGGGCAGATACGCAGTATTTT. The variable domain in full, with the rest retrieved from reference TRBV28 and TRBJ2-3, is DVKVTQSSRYLVKRTGEKVFLECVQDMDHENMFWYRQDPGLGLRLIYFSYDVKMKEKGDIPEGYSVSREKKERFSLILESASTNQTSMYLCASSSQRGRADTQYFGPGTRLTVL.

This chain connects TRBV4-1 to TRBJ2-2, with 10 bases matching TRBD2. CDR3 length: 16 amino acids. Germline-derived CDR1 and CDR2 are MGHRA and YSYEKL. J gave up 3 bases and V 0 bases, and 1 base lay outside the gene matches. DNA of the CDR3: TGCGCCAGCAGCCAAGAAGCGGGAGGGTACACCGGGGAGCTGTTTTTT. Translated, it gives CASSQEAGGYTGELFF.

The gene calls are TRBV11-2 and TRBJ2-2; 8 nucleotides line up with TRBD1. This CDR3 is built from 17 residues. CDR1 is SGHAT, CDR2 FQNNGV, per germline. V dropped 5 bases and J dropped 3; count of bases not matched to a gene: 11. The CDR3 protein is CASSMTGALGYTGELFF. In DNA form, the CDR3 reads TGTGCCAGCAGCATGACAGGGGCCTTAGGTTACACCGGGGAGCTGTTTTTT.

The chain recombines TRBV27 with TRBJ2-7; D might be TRBD1 (5 bases). Germline loops: CDR1 MNHEY, CDR2 SMNVEV (reference sequence). The CDR3 consists of 15 residues. V was clipped by 6 bases and J by 0 bases, with 15 bases between them. Here the CDR3 DNA reads TGTGCCAGCAGCCTGCGACAGCGAAGCTCCTACGAGCAGTACTTC. It specifies CASSLRQRSSYEQYF.

The chain joins TRBV18 to TRBJ2-5; no definite D call. Germline CDR1 is KGHSH and CDR2 is LQKENI. Trimming shortened V by 6 bases and J by 5 bases, and 13 bases separated the two germline ends. The CDR3 loop spans 13 amino acids. The CDR3 loop reads CASSVTNGETQYF. The CDR3 DNA follows: TGTGCCAGCTCCGTGACAAACGGGGAGACCCAGTACTTC.

This chain uses TRBV27 with TRBJ1-2, with 8 bases matching TRBD1. The CDR3 length is 14 residues. Germline CDR1 MNHEY, CDR2 SMNVEV (reference sequence). With V trimmed by 6 bases and J by 3 bases, 6 bases remained unmatched. CDR3 region: CASRPGQDHYGYTF. The DNA for the CDR3 is TGTGCCAGCAGACCGGGACAGGACCACTATGGCTACACCTTC.

This CDR3 is CASSRTSSYEQYF. For the CDR3, the DNA is TGTGCCAGCAGCCGGACTAGTTCCTACGAGCAGTACTTC. The chain carries TRBV7-9 and TRBJ2-7; 7 bases line up with TRBD2. The CDR3 is 13 residues long. Germline V lookup: CDR1 SEHNR, CDR2 FQNEAQ (reference sequence). V trimming: 5 bases; J trimming: 1 base; junction bases outside the gene matches: 2.